Sequencing of this T cell receptor beta chain was carried out in a study of graft-versus-host responses after intestinal transplantation. General observations from the study: High graft-versus-host to host-versus-graft clonal ratios were found in allografts of patients who had graft-donor T cell macrochimerism.

Of note for this clone: Antigen: not known.

The data were produced by immunoSEQ multiplex PCR, yet TCRdb's version contains in-frame clones alone and is incomplete. Seen here are around 45,000 clones, 80% to 95% observed once, and the top ten hold about 2.5%. J was trimmed by 3 bases and V by 4 bases; bases with no gene match: 9. This CDR3 has 17 residues. CDR1 is SGHVS and CDR2 is FNYEAQ in the germline V gene. The receptor was isolated from a human donor who was the organ donor for an intestinal transplant. This sample comprised unstimulated CD4+ T cells sorted from spleen or lymph node cells, obtained before transplant. The rearrangement links TRBV7-6 to TRBJ2-3; 11 nucleotides align to TRBD2. CDR3 residues: CASSSFTRTSGTDTQYF. For the CDR3, the DNA is TGTGCCAGCAGCTCGTTTACCCGGACTAGCGGGACAGATACGCAGTATTTT.